One sample yielded the 9 T cell receptor beta chains listed below, sequenced in a study of graft-versus-host responses after intestinal transplantation (dated by TCRdb to 2020 to 2023). Their recognized antigens are unknown. Receptor libraries were prepared by the immunoSEQ multiplex PCR assay. This immuneACCESS table, as held by TCRdb, lists in-frame sequences with V and J called but not all clones. Of the missing ones, under half trace to an unresolved V gene in checked studies; the others have no known cause. Across this sample there are tens of thousands of clones, with approximately 94% seen only once. The ten biggest clones cover over 0.15% of the sample. The sample's time point label, in plain terms: cells obtained before transplantation from donor or recipient. The specimen comprised unstimulated CD4+ T cells sorted from spleen or lymph node cells, sampled before transplant. These receptors were taken from a human donor who was the organ donor for an intestinal transplant.

In this sample, this clone turned up once. The chain has TRBV29-1 and TRBJ1-4, with no clear D. Germline lookup yields CDR1 SQVTM and CDR2 ANQGSEA. The CDR3 totals 10 residues. Trimming took 3 bases from V and 11 from J, leaving 7 bases between them. CDR3: CSVESGKLFF. The CDR3 region has the DNA TGCAGCGTTGAGAGCGGGAAACTGTTTTTT.

J is TRBJ1-5 and V is TRBV7-2; D is unresolved. CDR1 and CDR2 (germline): SGHTA, FQGNSA. The CDR3 extends over 15 amino acids. The V and J ends lost 0 bases and 0 bases respectively, with 6 bases between them. This CDR3 reads CASSLAEYSNQPQHF. For the CDR3, the DNA is TGTGCCAGCAGCTTAGCGGAGTATAGCAATCAGCCCCAGCATTTT.

The gene calls are TRBV30 and TRBJ1-6, with D possibly matching TRBD1 (5 bases). Trimming pared 4 bases from V and 4 bases from J, leaving 5 bases between. Germline CDR1 and CDR2: GTSNPN and SVGIG (reference sequence). The CDR3 loop spans 12 amino acids. CDR3 DNA sequence: TGTGCCTGGACAGGGTATAATTCACCCCTCCACTTT. It specifies CAWTGYNSPLHF.

This rearrangement joins TRBV5-3 to TRBJ1-5, with 8 bases aligning to TRBD1. TRBV5-3 is designated an ORF whose function remains uncertain. The CDR3 covers 16 residues. Trimming took 0 bases from V and 0 from J; bases not matched to a gene: 2. CDR3 protein: CARSLGQGISNQPQHF. For the CDR3, the DNA is TGTGCCAGAAGCTTGGGACAGGGGATTAGCAATCAGCCCCAGCATTTT.

This CDR3 is CASSPQVDPAGGNEQFF. The DNA for the CDR3 is TGTGCCAGCTCACCACAGGTCGACCCGGCCGGAGGCAATGAGCAGTTCTTC. This chain links TRBV18 with TRBJ2-1, with D tentatively TRBD2 (5 bases). The CDR3 is 17 residues long. V shed 1 base and J shed 6 bases, with 19 bases lying between them. The germline gives CDR1 KGHSH, CDR2 LQKENI.

This chain joins TRBV4-1 and TRBJ1-1; the D gene is possibly TRBD1 (5 bases). This CDR3 has 15 residues. The germline V gene has CDR1 MGHRA and CDR2 YSYEKL. Between the trimmed V and J ends, which lost 1 base and 10 bases, there was a span of 19 bases. The CDR3 loop reads CASSQVGGAGLGAFF. CDR3 DNA sequence: TGCGCCAGCAGCCAAGTCGGAGGGGCAGGGTTAGGAGCTTTCTTT.

This rearrangement joins TRBV7-9 to TRBJ2-1; 12 bases map to TRBD2. J lost 7 bases, V lost 6 bases, and 10 bases had no gene match. The germline CDR1 and CDR2 sequences are SEHNR and FQNEAQ (reference sequence). This CDR3 has 16 residues. The CDR3 nucleotides are TGTGCCAGCAGGGAATCTAGCGGGGGGGCTCGGAATGAGCAGTTCTTC. Amino acids: CASRESSGGARNEQFF.

The V call is TRBV30, the J call TRBJ2-3; 10 nucleotides agree with TRBD1. CDR1 and CDR2 from the germline V gene are GTSNPN and SVGIG (reference sequence). CDR3 length: 16 amino acids. V trimming: 3 bases; J trimming: 2 bases; junction bases outside the gene matches: 8. CDR3 in amino acids: CAWSAGTGVYTDTQYF. For the CDR3, the DNA is TGTGCCTGGAGCGCCGGGACAGGGGTATACACAGATACGCAGTATTTT.

CDR3 nucleotides: TGTGCCAGCAGTGACAGGGCGGCTGAAGCTTTCTTT. Translation gives CASSDRAAEAFF. The chain links TRBV28 to TRBJ1-1, with 7 bases that match TRBD1. Trimming cost V 5 bases and J 6 bases; bases outside gene matches: 3. Germline V CDR1 and CDR2: MDHEN, SYDVKM. The CDR3 has 12 amino acids.